Listed below are T cell receptor beta chains from one sample, sequenced in a study of vaccination effects on CD4 cells after COVID-19. Sequenced by immunoSEQ multiplex PCR; TCRdb stores in-frame clones only, minus some. This table holds tens of thousands of clones, roughly 70% found once. No antigen has been identified for these receptors. The input for sequencing was CD4+ T cells from PBMCs cultured with SARS-CoV-2 spike peptides, taken before COVID-19 vaccination. Receptors originate from a human donor who received a COVID-19 vaccine. CDR3s include the opening cysteine and the closing phenylalanine or tryptophan. D genes are given only for firm matches. Where a row states a size, it is once, few, many or the class of an expanded clone; other rows omit it.

CASSPRGNTGELFF	TGTGCCAGCAGCCCCCGCGGGAACACCGGGGAGCTGTTTTTT	.	.	TRBV3-1/TRBV3-2	TRBJ2-2
CASRPQGADTQYF	TGTGCCAGCAGGCCTCAGGGGGCAGATACGCAGTATTTT	.	TRBD1	TRBV27	TRBJ2-3
CASSTPSPSGYYEQYF	TGTGCCAGTAGTACCCCGTCCCCATCAGGGTACTACGAGCAGTACTTC	.	.	TRBV19	TRBJ2-7
CASSPGGDSHYGYTF	TGTGCCAGCTCACCGGGCGGGGACAGTCACTATGGCTACACCTTC	.	TRBD1	TRBV18	TRBJ1-2
CATSTAGGSYNEQFF	TGTGCCACCAGTACTGCCGGGGGCTCCTACAATGAGCAGTTCTTC	once	.	TRBV24-1	TRBJ2-1
CASRPGTGGNEQYF	TGTGCCAGCAGGCCCGGGACAGGGGGCAACGAGCAGTACTTC	few	TRBD1	TRBV6-1	TRBJ2-7
CASSLDAGTGNTIYF	TGTGCCAGCAGCCTAGACGCAGGGACTGGAAACACCATATATTTT	.	.	TRBV9	TRBJ1-3
CASSLGSGNKETQYF	TGTGCCAGCAGCTTGGGATCGGGTAACAAAGAGACCCAGTACTTC	.	.	TRBV5-4	TRBJ2-5
CASSGVGQGNTEAFF	TGTGCCAGCAGCGGAGTGGGACAGGGGAACACTGAAGCTTTCTTT	few	TRBD1	TRBV9	TRBJ1-1
CASGQDRGETQYF	TGTGCTAGTGGTCAGGACAGAGGCGAGACCCAGTACTTC	few	.	TRBV12-5	TRBJ2-5
CSATPVNEQFF	TGCAGTGCTACTCCCGTCAATGAGCAGTTCTTC	.	.	TRBV20-1	TRBJ2-1
CASSLRGGTTEQYF	TGTGCCAGCAGCTTAAGAGGGGGGACTACCGAGCAGTACTTC	.	.	TRBV7-9	TRBJ2-7
CASSFGGTGLSGANVLTF	TGTGCCAGCAGCTTTGGAGGGACAGGGCTCTCTGGGGCCAACGTCCTGACTTTC	.	TRBD1	TRBV7-9	TRBJ2-6
CASTLGGGNYGYTF	TGTGCCAGCACCTTGGGAGGGGGTAACTATGGCTACACCTTC	once	.	TRBV9	TRBJ1-2
CASSLGVGGAETQYF	TGCGCCAGCAGCTTGGGGGTCGGTGGTGCGGAGACCCAGTACTTC	.	.	TRBV5-1	TRBJ2-5
CASSDSAGGYNEQFF	TGTGCCAGCAGTGACTCGGCGGGGGGCTACAATGAGCAGTTCTTC	few	TRBD2	TRBV6-4	TRBJ2-1
CASSERGLAGDNEQFF	TGTGCCAGCAGTGAAAGAGGACTAGCGGGGGACAATGAGCAGTTCTTC	.	TRBD2	TRBV6-1	TRBJ2-1
CASSLVGSVETQYF	TGCGCCAGCAGCTTGGTAGGGTCCGTGGAGACCCAGTACTTC	few	.	TRBV5-1	TRBJ2-5
CASSGTPYNEQFF	TGTGCCAGCTCCGGGACGCCGTACAATGAGCAGTTCTTC	.	.	TRBV19	TRBJ2-1
CASSQEVRQKRGGEYF	TGCGCCAGCAGCCAAGAGGTCCGGCAGAAGCGGGGGGGGGAGTACTTC	.	TRBD2	TRBV4-3	TRBJ2-4
CASTATENTEAFF	TGTGCCAGCACCGCGACAGAGAACACTGAAGCTTTCTTT	.	.	TRBV2	TRBJ1-1
CASSRRTATDTGELFF	TGTGCCAGCAGCCGAAGGACGGCTACAGACACCGGGGAGCTGTTTTTT	few	.	TRBV7-8	TRBJ2-2
CASSRIPGLAGTGELFF	TGCGCCAGCAGCCGGATTCCGGGACTAGCGGGAACCGGGGAGCTGTTTTTT	.	TRBD2	TRBV4-1	TRBJ2-2
CASSHRGQKDMNTEAFF	TGTGCCAGCAGCCACAGGGGGCAAAAAGACATGAACACTGAAGCTTTCTTT	.	TRBD1	TRBV11-3	TRBJ1-1
CASSFGANYGYTF	TGTGCCAGCAGCTTTGGGGCTAACTATGGCTACACCTTC	few	.	TRBV7-9	TRBJ1-2
CASSLAGQGIMVGDTQYF	TGCGCCAGCAGCTTGGCTGGACAGGGAATTATGGTGGGAGATACGCAGTATTTT	.	TRBD1	TRBV5-1	TRBJ2-3
CASSDHNRQGQSFF	TGTGCCAGCAGTGATCACAACAGACAGGGCCAATCTTTCTTT	.	TRBD1	TRBV6-1	TRBJ1-1
CASSSAGSFGNEQFF	TGTGCCAGCAGCTCCGCGGGATCGTTCGGCAATGAGCAGTTCTTC	once	.	TRBV11-2	TRBJ2-1
CASRAGTSGNYEQYF	TGTGCCAGCAGAGCCGGGACTAGCGGGAACTACGAGCAGTACTTC	.	TRBD2	TRBV18	TRBJ2-7
CASSYEQGWGKTQYF	TGTGCCAGCAGTTACGAACAGGGATGGGGAAAGACCCAGTACTTC	.	.	TRBV6-6	TRBJ2-5
CASSRAGSNQPQHF	TGTGCCAGCAGTCGGGCAGGGTCAAATCAGCCCCAGCATTTT	.	.	TRBV2	TRBJ1-5
CASSWGTDYGYTF	TGCGCCAGCAGCTGGGGGACGGACTATGGCTACACCTTC	once	.	TRBV5-1	TRBJ1-2
CASSARGLTEAFF	TGTGCCAGCAGTGCTAGGGGGCTCACTGAAGCTTTCTTT	.	.	TRBV21-1	TRBJ1-1
CASSHGQGLPGELFF	TGTGCCAGCAGTCATGGACAGGGGTTACCCGGGGAGCTGTTTTTT	few	TRBD1	TRBV4-2	TRBJ2-2
CASRRLAGDEQFF	TGTGCCAGCAGGCGACTAGCGGGAGATGAGCAGTTCTTC	few	TRBD2	TRBV12-3/TRBV12-4	TRBJ2-1
CASSRDFRVGEQYF	TGTGCCAGCAGCCGGGACTTTCGAGTTGGCGAGCAGTACTTC	.	.	TRBV5-6	TRBJ2-7
CASSPTGNSNNSPLHF	TGTGCCAGCAGTCCGACAGGGAACTCAAATAATTCACCCCTCCACTTT	.	TRBD1	TRBV3-1/TRBV3-2	TRBJ1-6
CASSYMGSGEKLFF	TGTGCCAGCAGTTACATGGGGTCTGGTGAAAAACTGTTTTTT	.	.	TRBV6-5	TRBJ1-4
CASSLRLGSETQYF	TGCGCCAGCAGCTTGAGGCTCGGTTCGGAGACCCAGTACTTC	.	.	TRBV5-1	TRBJ2-5
CASSQGEPTRVNEKLFF	TGCGCCAGCAGCCAAGGGGAACCGACAAGAGTTAATGAAAAACTGTTTTTT	few	.	TRBV4-1	TRBJ1-4
CSARRQGANEQYF	TGCAGCGCCCGAAGACAGGGGGCCAACGAGCAGTACTTC	.	TRBD1	TRBV29-1	TRBJ2-7
CSAGQEGIQYF	TGCAGTGCGGGACAGGAGGGCATTCAGTACTTC	.	TRBD1	TRBV20-1	TRBJ2-4
CSASRTYANYGYTF	TGCAGTGCTAGTCGGACGTATGCTAACTATGGCTACACCTTC	.	.	TRBV20-1	TRBJ1-2
CASSPQGPGADTQYF	TGTGCCAGCTCACCACAGGGACCGGGGGCAGATACGCAGTATTTT	.	.	TRBV18	TRBJ2-3
CASSLVRGTANTEAFF	TGTGCCAGCAGCTTAGTCCGGGGGACAGCGAACACTGAAGCTTTCTTT	.	TRBD1	TRBV7-2	TRBJ1-1
CAISGIDNSPLHF	TGTGCCATCAGTGGGATCGATAATTCACCCCTCCACTTT	.	.	TRBV10-3	TRBJ1-6
CATSDSRLTEAFF	TGTGCCACCAGTGATAGTCGGCTCACTGAAGCTTTCTTT	.	.	TRBV24-1	TRBJ1-1
CSARDYSDQYF	TGCAGTGCTCGGGACTATTCGGACCAGTACTTC	.	TRBD2	TRBV20-1	TRBJ2-5
CASSRGLSLVAFF	TGTGCCAGCAGCCGGGGTCTATCCTTAGTAGCTTTCTTT	.	.	TRBV7-9	TRBJ1-1
CTSSPSGPPGEDYGYTF	TGCACCAGCAGCCCCTCCGGACCCCCGGGGGAGGACTATGGCTACACCTTC	.	.	TRBV1	TRBJ1-2
CASSLGTGGHYNSPLHF	TGTGCCAGCAGCTTAGGGACAGGGGGCCACTATAATTCACCCCTCCACTTT	few	TRBD1	TRBV7-9	TRBJ1-6
CASSQSEGPYNEQFF	TGTGCCAGCAGTCAAAGCGAGGGTCCCTACAATGAGCAGTTCTTC	.	.	TRBV6-2/TRBV6-3	TRBJ2-1
CASSLPGTGHNEQFF	TGTGCCAGCAGCCTGCCCGGGACAGGTCACAATGAGCAGTTCTTC	.	TRBD1	TRBV7-9	TRBJ2-1
CASSPLRTSEDTQYF	TGTGCCAGCAGCCCGTTACGGACTAGCGAAGATACGCAGTATTTT	.	TRBD2	TRBV4-2	TRBJ2-3
CASSPDRGQFF	TGTGCCAGCTCACCGGACAGGGGGCAGTTCTTC	once	TRBD1	TRBV18	TRBJ2-1